The 16 T cell receptor beta chains below all came from one sample that was sequenced in a study. Clones were read by immunoSEQ multiplex PCR, and TCRdb kept only the in-frame ones, dropping some. The repertoire includes tens of thousands of clones, approximately 92% of them detected once, and approximately 4.4% sits in the top ten. Specimen: PBMCs. These receptors originate from a man aged 35-49 years with rheumatoid arthritis.

V usage is TRBV12-5 and J usage is TRBJ2-7; 8 bases are shared with TRBD1. V was clipped by 1 base and J by 6 bases; unmatched bases: 8. The CDR3 totals 15 residues. Germline assignment: CDR1 LGHNT and CDR2 FRNRAP. The CDR3 is CASGLDPGQASEQYF. CDR3 nucleotides: TGTGCTAGTGGTTTGGACCCGGGACAGGCCTCCGAGCAGTACTTC.

The rearrangement joins TRBV2 to TRBJ2-7; TRBD1 matches 9 bases. CDR1 and CDR2 from the germline V gene are SNHLY and FYNNEI. J gave up 3 bases and V 8 bases, and 8 bases lay outside the gene matches. The CDR3 has 14 residues. CDR3 loop: CASLPGQGNYEQYF. The DNA for the CDR3 is TGTGCCAGCTTACCGGGACAGGGAAACTACGAGCAGTACTTC.

V is TRBV9 and J is TRBJ1-4; tentative D call: TRBD1 (5 bases). Between the trimmed V and J ends, which lost 0 bases and 4 bases, there was a span of 10 bases. CDR3 length: 15 amino acids. Germline V lookup: CDR1 SGDLS, CDR2 YYNGEE. This CDR3 reads CASSVGWDGNEKLFF. CDR3 nucleotides: TGTGCCAGCAGCGTAGGCTGGGACGGTAATGAAAAACTGTTTTTT.

J is TRBJ2-1 and V is TRBV5-6; no clear D. V was clipped by 0 bases and J by 8 bases, with 6 bases between them. CDR3 length: 12 residues. CDR1 is SGHDT and CDR2 is YYEEEE in the germline V gene. In DNA form, the CDR3 reads TGTGCCAGCAGCTTGGTGGGATATGAGCAGTTCTTC. This sequence encodes CASSLVGYEQFF.

The chain links TRBV7-9 to TRBJ1-1; D is unclear. The germline V gene has CDR1 SEHNR and CDR2 FQNEAQ (reference sequence). V dropped 1 base and J dropped 2 bases, with 17 bases sitting between them. This CDR3 has 17 residues. The CDR3 loop reads CASSLGVTWGANTEAFF. In DNA, the CDR3 is TGTGCCAGCAGCTTAGGGGTCACTTGGGGAGCTAACACTGAAGCTTTCTTT.

This chain connects TRBV7-6 to TRBJ1-1, with 8 bases that match TRBD1. CDR1 is SGHVS, CDR2 FNYEAQ, per germline. CDR3 length: 14 amino acids. Germline trimming cut 5 bases from V and 9 bases from J; bases unmatched to any gene: 11. The CDR3 reads CASSKTGENVKAFF. Here the CDR3 DNA reads TGTGCCAGCAGCAAGACAGGGGAGAATGTGAAAGCTTTCTTT. The whole variable domain, filled in from reference TRBV7-6 and TRBJ1-1, reads GAGVSQSPRYKVTKRGQDVALRCDPISGHVSLYWYRQALGQGPEFLTYFNYEAQQDKSGLPNDRFSAERPEGSISTLTIQRTEQRDSAMYRCASSKTGENVKAFFGQGTRLTVV.

This chain joins TRBV5-6 and TRBJ2-1; TRBD2 is a possible D gene (6 bases). The CDR3 loop spans 14 amino acids. The V end lost 4 bases, the J end lost 8 bases, and 16 bases lay between the germline ends. Germline CDR1 is SGHDT and CDR2 is YYEEEE. The DNA of the CDR3 is TGTGCCAGCAGCCGCCGGCGGAGGGGCCATGAGCAGTTCTTC. Translating it yields CASSRRRRGHEQFF.

The chain employs TRBV4-1 and TRBJ2-3; D not certain. With 3 bases removed from V and 4 bases from J, the gap between germline ends came to 11 bases. CDR3 length: 14 amino acids. Germline CDR1 reads MGHRA; CDR2 reads YSYEKL. The CDR3 here is CASSHFSAADTQYF. The CDR3 nucleotides are TGCGCCAGCAGCCATTTCTCGGCTGCAGATACGCAGTATTTT.

V gene TRBV28 combines with J gene TRBJ2-7; D perhaps matches TRBD2 (5 bases). Trimming removed 3 bases at V and 7 bases at J, with 10 bases between. This CDR3 comprises 12 residues. Germline loops: CDR1 MDHEN, CDR2 SYDVKM. The CDR3 protein is CASSFLAREQYF. DNA for the CDR3: TGTGCCAGCAGTTTTTTAGCGCGGGAGCAGTACTTC.

The chain couples TRBV7-9 to TRBJ1-6, with no clear D. The germline V gene has CDR1 SEHNR and CDR2 FQNEAQ (reference sequence). This CDR3 is built from 18 residues. The ends were cut back, 0 bases at V and 0 bases at J, with 12 bases in the middle. The CDR3 region has the DNA TGTGCCAGCAGCTTAGCAGCCAGCGTGAGCTCCTATAATTCACCCCTCCACTTT. Translated, it gives CASSLAASVSSYNSPLHF.

This clone was detected once. The chain uses TRBV6-5 and TRBJ1-1, with D possibly being TRBD1 (6 bases). Germline assignment: CDR1 MNHEY and CDR2 SVGAGI. Deletions cut 4 bases from V and 2 bases from J, with 8 bases between. CDR3 length: 13 amino acids. The CDR3 region is CASSWDINTEAFF. CDR3 DNA sequence: TGTGCCAGCAGTTGGGACATTAACACTGAAGCTTTCTTT.

The gene calls are TRBV5-1 and TRBJ2-7; D might be TRBD1 (6 bases). Per the germline V gene, CDR1 is SGHRS and CDR2 is YFSETQ. With 4 bases removed from V and 3 bases from J, the gap between germline ends came to 17 bases. The CDR3 loop spans 15 amino acids. This CDR3 is CASSPLQGISYEQYF. In DNA form, the CDR3 reads TGCGCCAGCAGCCCATTACAGGGTATTAGCTACGAGCAGTACTTC.

The chain combines TRBV3-1 (or the pseudogene TRBV3-2) with TRBJ1-4; tentative D call: TRBD1 (5 bases). Trimming shortened V by 5 bases and J by 7 bases, and 14 bases separated the two germline ends. The CDR3 is 14 amino acids. Germline V CDR1 and CDR2: LGHDT, YNNKEL (reference sequence). The CDR3 here is CASSGRGRTEKLFF. The CDR3 nucleotides read TGTGCCAGCAGCGGCCGGGGGAGAACTGAAAAACTGTTTTTT.

V gene TRBV4-3 combines with J gene TRBJ2-1; 10 positions agree with TRBD1. The CDR3 length is 18 residues. Germline assignment: CDR1 LGHNA and CDR2 YSLEER. The J segment lost 1 base and the V segment lost 2 bases, leaving 8 bases of the junction unmatched. The CDR3 protein is CASSQSRDRGSSYNEQFF. CDR3 in DNA: TGCGCCAGCAGCCAATCCCGGGACAGGGGAAGTTCCTACAATGAGCAGTTCTTC.

The rearrangement links TRBV6-2 or TRBV6-3 to TRBJ2-2, with TRBD1 matching over 7 bases. Germline V gives CDR1 MNHEY, CDR2 SVGEGT. The CDR3 runs 16 residues. The trim removed 4 bases at V and 7 bases at J, leaving 12 bases unmatched. CDR3 coding DNA: TGTGCCAGCAGTTCTCTACCGACAGGGTTGAACGGGGAGCTGTTTTTT. This gives the protein CASSSLPTGLNGELFF.

This sequence joins TRBV7-2 and TRBJ2-1, with D perhaps TRBD2 (6 bases). Trimming left V 4 bases short and J 3 bases short, with 13 bases between. The length of the CDR3 is 15 residues. The germline CDR1 and CDR2 sequences are SGHTA and FQGNSA. CDR3 sequence reads: CASSSLGGFYNEQFF. The DNA of the CDR3 is TGTGCCAGCAGCTCGCTGGGAGGCTTCTACAATGAGCAGTTCTTC.